This T cell receptor beta chain was identified during a study of shared clonotypes between healthy human individuals. Per the original methods: Junction-only sequences without quality scores came from ImmunoSEQ, so filtering differed. Some clones are missing from TCRdb's copy, which holds only in-frame ones; the method was immunoSEQ multiplex PCR. D and trimming come from the DNA, and the V and J calls and clone size come from that table. The data hold 950,000 to 1,300,000 clones, with approximately 72% observed a single time. J was trimmed by 6 bases and V by 5 bases; bases with no gene match: 10. The length of the CDR3 is 15 residues. Germline CDR1 SGHVS, CDR2 FQNEAQ. General study findings and limits: Generally, naive subsets (rather than memory subsets) showed larger estimated richness.

In the case of this clone: The antigen is not known.

Sequencing was carried out using memory CD4+ T cells sorted from blood. Subset defined: CD45RA-negative fraction. The receptor was isolated from a man between 18 and 35 years old in good health. The rearrangement joins TRBV7-8 to TRBJ2-1, with 7 bases that match TRBD1. The CDR3, as DNA: TGTGCCAGCAGCCCAGACAGGGTTGGTAGCAATGAGCAGTTCTTC. This encodes CASSPDRVGSNEQFF.